Sequencing of this T cell receptor (beta chain) was carried out in a study of PD-1 blockade in classical Hodgkin lymphoma. Whole-study results and caveats: Relapsed/refractory patients reportedly had the lowest baseline TCR diversity, below newly diagnosed patients, who were below healthy donors. Whereas CD4+ TCR diversity had risen significantly by C4D1, CD8+ TCR diversity had not.

Specified time point: cycle 4 day 1 (C4D1), after 5 to 7 weeks of nivolumab. Brentuximab vedotin exposure varied, and every patient relapsed after autologous stem cell transplantation. The sample holds a few counts of this clone. Its antigen is unidentified. The assay was immunoSEQ multiplex PCR, and TCRdb's table has in-frame clones only and misses some. The repertoire includes around 25,000 clones, around 80% of them detected once, and roughly 6% sits in the top ten. The TCR originated in a human donor with classical Hodgkin lymphoma. This specimen was peripheral blood mononuclear cells (PBMCs), taken before the fourth cycle of nivolumab.

The CDR3 DNA is TGTGCCATCAGTGAGGGGAGGACGGCGGAAACCTTC. Translated: CAISEGRTAETF. The chain uses TRBV10-3 and TRBJ1-2; no firm D call. Germline CDR1 reads ENHRY; CDR2 reads SYGVKD. Trimming took 2 bases from V and 14 from J, leaving 15 bases between them. This CDR3 is built from 12 residues.